This TCR beta chain was captured in a study of human T cells and chemical hapten exposure. This clonotype was detected many times. Documented time point: pre-sensitization, week 0. Treatment denoted: therapeutic diphenylcyclopropenone sensitization with weekly scalp DPC. CDR1 is SGHAT, CDR2 FQDESV, per germline (reference sequence). The V end was cut by 5 bases, the J end by 4 bases, with 8 bases between. The CDR3 loop spans 12 amino acids. TCRdb redid the calling of the RACE reads with MiXCR, one entry per CDR3 protein. The data show about 300,000 distinct CDR3 sequences, approximately 5.8% seen once.

This clonotype was obtained from a woman aged 18-35 years with alopecia areata. Some clones in this sample may be carry-over from other donors' samples. The sequences come from whole blood, collected in connection with sensitization to the hapten diphenylcyclopropenone (DPC). V usage is TRBV11-1 and J usage is TRBJ1-1; D gene unclear. The CDR3 here is CASSPWGTEAFF. The DNA for the CDR3 is TGTGCCAGCAGCCCCTGGGGCACTGAAGCTTTCTTT.